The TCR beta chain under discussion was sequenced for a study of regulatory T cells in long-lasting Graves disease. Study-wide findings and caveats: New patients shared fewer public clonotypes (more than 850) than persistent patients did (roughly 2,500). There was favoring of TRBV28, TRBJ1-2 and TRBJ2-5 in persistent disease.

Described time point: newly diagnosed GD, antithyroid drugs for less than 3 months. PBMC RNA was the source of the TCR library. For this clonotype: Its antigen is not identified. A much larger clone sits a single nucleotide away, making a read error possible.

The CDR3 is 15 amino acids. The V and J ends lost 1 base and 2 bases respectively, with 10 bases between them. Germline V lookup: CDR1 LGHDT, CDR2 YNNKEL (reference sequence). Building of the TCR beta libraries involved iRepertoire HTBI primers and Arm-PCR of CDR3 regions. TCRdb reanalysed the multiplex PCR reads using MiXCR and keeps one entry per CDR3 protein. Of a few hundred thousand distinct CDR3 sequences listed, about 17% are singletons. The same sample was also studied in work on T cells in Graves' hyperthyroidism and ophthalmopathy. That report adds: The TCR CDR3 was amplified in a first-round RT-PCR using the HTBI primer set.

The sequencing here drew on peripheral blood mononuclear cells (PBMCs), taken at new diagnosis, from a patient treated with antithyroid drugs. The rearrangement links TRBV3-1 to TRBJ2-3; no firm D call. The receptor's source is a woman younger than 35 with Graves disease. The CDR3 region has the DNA TGTGCCAGCAGCCAAGTGGGATGGGCCACAGATACGCAGTATTTT. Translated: CASSQVGWATDTQYF.